These T cell receptor beta chains were read from a single sample in a study of blood T cells in healthy people across ages. TCRdb reprocessed the 5' RACE reads with MiXCR, giving one entry per CDR3 protein. The table lists about 780,000 distinct CDR3 sequences, 35% to 50% of them singletons. Sequences were obtained from blood. The receptors derive from a man older than 75 in good health. CDR3s include the opening cysteine and the closing phenylalanine or tryptophan. The D gene is left open where the match is weak. Where a row states a size, it is once, few, many or the class of an expanded clone; other rows omit it.

>-|-|TRBV30|TRBJ1-2
TGTGCCTGGATGCGGATTGAGAACGGATACTATGGCTACACCTTC
CAWMRIENGYYGYTF
>-|-|TRBV5-1|TRBJ1-1
TGCGCCAGCAGCTTGTCAGGAACTTTGAACACTGAAGCTTTCTTT
CASSLSGTLNTEAFF
>-|few|TRBV18|TRBJ2-7
TGTGCCAGCTCACCAGACACCCCCGAGCAGTACTTC
CASSPDTPEQYF
>TRBD1|-|TRBV28|TRBJ2-1
TGTGCCAGCAGGGGACAGGGTTATTCCTACAATGAGCAGTTCTTC
CASRGQGYSYNEQFF
>-|-|TRBV7-2|TRBJ1-5
TGTGCCAGCAGCTCACAGGGTGCACTTAATCAGCCCCAGCATTTT
CASSSQGALNQPQHF
>-|-|TRBV20-1|TRBJ2-5
TGCAGTGCTAGAGTCCCAGGGGGGGTACCTCAAGAGACCCAGTACTTC
CSARVPGGVPQETQYF
>-|-|TRBV6-2/TRBV6-3|TRBJ1-2
TGTGCCAGCAGTATGGGTCTCTATGGCTACAACTTC
CASSMGLYGYNF
>-|-|TRBV6-2/TRBV6-3|TRBJ2-3
TGTGCCAGCAGTTACGTTCCAGGGCGAGCTTCCACAGATACGCAGTATTTT
CASSYVPGRASTDTQYF
>TRBD2|few|TRBV6-6|TRBJ2-1
TGTGCCAGCAGCCTAGGCTCTAGCGGGAGCTCCTACAATGAGCAGTTCTTC
CASSLGSSGSSYNEQFF
>-|-|TRBV5-5|TRBJ2-5
TGTGCCAGCAGCTCGGCGTCGACTCACCAAGAGACCCAGTACTTC
CASSSASTHQETQYF
>-|-|TRBV9|TRBJ1-4
TGTGCCAGCAGCGTAGGGTCGGTTAAGGAAAAACCGTTTTTT
CASSVGSVKEKPFF
>-|few|TRBV11-3|TRBJ2-5
TGTGCCAGCAGCGCCTCGTCGTATCGCGAGACCCAGTACTTC
CASSASSYRETQYF
>TRBD2|many|TRBV6-2/TRBV6-3|TRBJ2-1
TGTGCCAGCGATCCGGGGGGAGTGTACAATGAGCAGTTCTTC
CASDPGGVYNEQFF
>-|few|TRBV20-1|TRBJ2-5
TGCAGTGCACATCAACGCCAATCGAGAGAGACCCAGTACTTC
CSAHQRQSRETQYF
>-|many|TRBV6-5|TRBJ1-4
TGTGCCAGCAGTTACTCCCCCAGGGACGAAAAACTGTTTTTT
CASSYSPRDEKLFF
>TRBD1|few|TRBV6-5|TRBJ2-5
TGTGCCAGCAGTCGGGACAGGGCCCAAGAGACCCAGTACTTC
CASSRDRAQETQYF
>TRBD1|-|TRBV7-9|TRBJ2-5
TGTGCCAGCAGCGTCCGGGACAGGGAAGAGACCCAGTACTTC
CASSVRDREETQYF
>TRBD1|many|TRBV7-2|TRBJ1-5
TGTGCCAGCAGCTTAGCGTGGGGACAGGGGAAGCCCCAGCATTTT
CASSLAWGQGKPQHF
>TRBD1|-|TRBV5-1|TRBJ2-7
TGCGTCAGCAGCCTAGCCGGGACAGAACTTTACGAGCAGTACTTC
CVSSLAGTELYEQYF
>TRBD2|-|TRBV4-3|TRBJ2-5
TGCGCCAGCAGCCAATCTAGCGGGACTCAAGAGACCCAGTACTTC
CASSQSSGTQETQYF
>TRBD1|-|TRBV12-3/TRBV12-4|TRBJ2-6
TGTGCCAGCAGCACTGACAGGGCTGGGGCCAACGTCCTGACTTTC
CASSTDRAGANVLTF
>TRBD1|-|TRBV7-7|TRBJ1-2
TGTGCTAGCAGCTGGGACAGGCCTGAGGTCTATGGCTACACCTTC
CASSWDRPEVYGYTF
>-|-|TRBV7-8|TRBJ1-5
TGTGCCAGCAGCTTATCAACGGCTGGCAATCAGCCCCAGCATTTT
CASSLSTAGNQPQHF
>-|many|TRBV28|TRBJ2-1
TGTGCCAGCGGCGACAGTGCCCCTGAAGATGAGCAGTTCTTC
CASGDSAPEDEQFF
>-|-|TRBV7-2|TRBJ1-5
TGTGCCAGCAGCGAGTGGGGGGCTCAGCCCCAGCATTTT
CASSEWGAQPQHF
>-|few|TRBV4-3|TRBJ2-5
TGCGCCAGCAGCCAAAACAGACAGGCTCAAGAGACCCAGTACTTC
CASSQNRQAQETQYF
>TRBD1|few|TRBV20-1|TRBJ2-7
TGCAGTGCTAGGGGGGACAGGGGATTACAGGGCGAGCAGTACTTC
CSARGDRGLQGEQYF
>TRBD1|-|TRBV30|TRBJ2-5
TGTGCCGGTACTCCGGGACAGGGTTTCCAAGAGACCCAGTACTTC
CAGTPGQGFQETQYF
>-|-|TRBV29-1|TRBJ2-2
TGCAGCGTTGAAGTGGAGGGTCCCGACACCGGGGAGCTGTTTTTT
CSVEVEGPDTGELFF
>-|-|TRBV7-2|TRBJ1-2
TGTGCCAGCAGCCCACAGGGTCTTAACTATGGCTACACCTTC
CASSPQGLNYGYTF
>-|few|TRBV4-2|TRBJ2-7
TGTGCCAGCAGCTCGCGGGACGGAAGCTCCTACGAGCAGTACTTC
CASSSRDGSSYEQYF
>TRBD2|few|TRBV6-5|TRBJ2-3
TGTGCCACCTCCGACCTAGCGGGAGCCAAAGATACGCAGTATTTT
CATSDLAGAKDTQYF
>-|-|TRBV25-1|TRBJ1-4
TGTGCCAGCAGTGGTACAGGCTACGAAAAACTGTTTTTT
CASSGTGYEKLFF
>-|-|TRBV5-1|TRBJ1-2
TGCGCCAGCAGCTTACAGACGCCATCCAATGGCTACACCTTC
CASSLQTPSNGYTF
>TRBD2|-|TRBV12-3/TRBV12-4|TRBJ2-7
TGTGCCAGCAGCCGGGAGGGCCCGTACGAGCAGTACTTC
CASSREGPYEQYF
>TRBD2|few|TRBV20-1|TRBJ2-3
TGCAGTGCTATTTCGAGACTAGCGGGAGAAGATACGCAGTATTTT
CSAISRLAGEDTQYF
>-|-|TRBV12-3/TRBV12-4|TRBJ2-5
TGTGCCAGCAGTTTCCACAGGGTTGAGACCCAGTACTTC
CASSFHRVETQYF
>TRBD2|many|TRBV29-1|TRBJ2-7
TGCAGCGTTGAATTGACTAGCGGGATGAGGGAGCAGTACTTC
CSVELTSGMREQYF
>TRBD1|-|TRBV5-1|TRBJ2-2
TGCGCCAGCAGCGTATACAGGGGGCGCGACACCGGGGAGCTGTTTTTT
CASSVYRGRDTGELFF
>TRBD2|-|TRBV20-1|TRBJ2-3
TGCAGTGCAGACGGGGCCAGCGGGGGGCATACGCAGTATTTT
CSADGASGGHTQYF
>-|few|TRBV7-2|TRBJ2-1
TGTGCCAGCAGCCTACCCCTCCCGGGAGTTGGGGGTGAGCAGTTCTTC
CASSLPLPGVGGEQFF
>-|-|TRBV7-8|TRBJ2-3
TGTGCCAGCACCACGAAGCAACAGGGTCAAGGGAATACGCAGTATTTT
CASTTKQQGQGNTQYF
>-|-|TRBV29-1|TRBJ2-7
TGCAGCGTTCAAGGAACTACCTACGAGCAGTACTTC
CSVQGTTYEQYF
>TRBD2|-|TRBV5-1|TRBJ2-1
TGTGCCAGCAGACTAGCGGGAGTTAATGAGCAGTTCTTC
CASRLAGVNEQFF